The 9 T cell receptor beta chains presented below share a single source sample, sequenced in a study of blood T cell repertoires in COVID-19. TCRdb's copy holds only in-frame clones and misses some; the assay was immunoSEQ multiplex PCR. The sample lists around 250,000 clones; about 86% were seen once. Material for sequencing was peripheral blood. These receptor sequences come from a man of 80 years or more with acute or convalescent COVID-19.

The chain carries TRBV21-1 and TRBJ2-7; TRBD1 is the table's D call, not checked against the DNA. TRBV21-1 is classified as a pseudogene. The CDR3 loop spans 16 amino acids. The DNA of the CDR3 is TGTGCCAGGGGTATTGGACACCAAAGCCCCTCCTACGAGCAGTACTTC. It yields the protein CARGIGHQSPSYEQYF.

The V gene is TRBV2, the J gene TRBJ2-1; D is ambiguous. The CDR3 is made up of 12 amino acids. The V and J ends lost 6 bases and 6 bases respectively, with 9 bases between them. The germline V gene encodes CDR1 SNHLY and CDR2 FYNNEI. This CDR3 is CASSVLANEQFF. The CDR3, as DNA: TGTGCCAGCAGCGTTCTGGCCAATGAGCAGTTCTTC.

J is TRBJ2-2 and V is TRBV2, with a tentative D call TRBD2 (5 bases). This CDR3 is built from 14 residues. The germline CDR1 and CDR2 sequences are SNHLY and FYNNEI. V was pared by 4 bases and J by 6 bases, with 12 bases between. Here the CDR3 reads CASSVLGVAGELFF. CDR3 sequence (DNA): TGTGCCAGCAGTGTACTCGGGGTAGCCGGGGAGCTGTTTTTT.

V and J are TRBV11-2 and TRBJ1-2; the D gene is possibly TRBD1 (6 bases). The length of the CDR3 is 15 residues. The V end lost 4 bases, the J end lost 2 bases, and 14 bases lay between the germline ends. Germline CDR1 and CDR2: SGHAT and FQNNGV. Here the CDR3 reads CASSSYQGWNYGYTF. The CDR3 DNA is TGTGCCAGCAGCTCATACCAGGGGTGGAACTATGGCTACACCTTC.

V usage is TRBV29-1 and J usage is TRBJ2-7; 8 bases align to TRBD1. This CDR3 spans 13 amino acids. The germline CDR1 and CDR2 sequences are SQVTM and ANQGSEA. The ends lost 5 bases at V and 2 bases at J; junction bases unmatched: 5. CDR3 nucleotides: TGCAGCGTTCGGGACAGGTCTACCTACGAGCAGTACTTC. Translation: CSVRDRSTYEQYF.

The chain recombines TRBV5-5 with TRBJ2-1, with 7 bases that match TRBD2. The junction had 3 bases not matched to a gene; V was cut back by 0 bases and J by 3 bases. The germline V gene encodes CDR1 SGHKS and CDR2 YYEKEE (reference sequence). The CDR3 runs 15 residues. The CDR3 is CASSLAWGGYNEQFF. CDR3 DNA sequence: TGTGCCAGCAGCTTGGCCTGGGGGGGCTACAATGAGCAGTTCTTC.

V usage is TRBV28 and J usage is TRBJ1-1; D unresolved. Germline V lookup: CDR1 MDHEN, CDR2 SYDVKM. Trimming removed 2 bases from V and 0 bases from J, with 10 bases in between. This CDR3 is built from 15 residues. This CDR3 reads CASSLGPYLNTEAFF. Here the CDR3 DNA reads TGTGCCAGCAGTTTAGGGCCATACCTGAACACTGAAGCTTTCTTT.

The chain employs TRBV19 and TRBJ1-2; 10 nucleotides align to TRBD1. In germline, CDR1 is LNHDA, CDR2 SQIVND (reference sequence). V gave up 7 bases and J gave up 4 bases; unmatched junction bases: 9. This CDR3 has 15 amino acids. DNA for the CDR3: TGTGCCAGTATATCCTCCGGGACAGGGGTCTATGGCTACACCTTC. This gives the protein CASISSGTGVYGYTF.

CDR3 residues: CASSLGAAGEAFF. CDR3 coding DNA: TGTGCCAGCAGCTTGGGGGCTGCGGGTGAAGCTTTCTTT. This rearrangement joins TRBV5-4 to TRBJ1-1; no clear D. Germline CDR1 SGHNT, CDR2 YYREEE (reference sequence). The V gene lost 0 bases and the J gene lost 7 bases, with 10 bases spanning the gap. The CDR3 consists of 13 residues.